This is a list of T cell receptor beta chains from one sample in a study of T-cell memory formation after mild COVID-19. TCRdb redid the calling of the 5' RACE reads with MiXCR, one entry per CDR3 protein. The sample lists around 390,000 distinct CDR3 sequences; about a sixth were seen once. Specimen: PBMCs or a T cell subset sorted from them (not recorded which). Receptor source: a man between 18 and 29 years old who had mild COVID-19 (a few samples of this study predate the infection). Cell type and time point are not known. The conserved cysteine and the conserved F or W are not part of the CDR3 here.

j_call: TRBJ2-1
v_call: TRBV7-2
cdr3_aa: ASSPYGTGVNEQF

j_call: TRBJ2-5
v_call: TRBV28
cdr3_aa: ASSPLDGLETQY

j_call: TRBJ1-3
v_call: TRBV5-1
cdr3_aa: ASSLSGFPSGNTIY

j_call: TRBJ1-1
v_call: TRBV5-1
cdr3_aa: ASSRRTDLNTEAF

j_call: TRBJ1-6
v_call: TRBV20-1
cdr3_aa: SARQGQETYNSPLH

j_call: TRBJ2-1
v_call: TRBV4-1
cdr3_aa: ASSQDQVASGGRSSYNEQF

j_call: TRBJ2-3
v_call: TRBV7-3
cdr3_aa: ASSSGQGSDTQY

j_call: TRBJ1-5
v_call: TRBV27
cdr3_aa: ASSFSVRGRANQPQH

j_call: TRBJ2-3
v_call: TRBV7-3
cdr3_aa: ASSLDWGAGDTDTQY

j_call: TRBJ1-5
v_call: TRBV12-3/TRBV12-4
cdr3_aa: ASVRGPNQPQH

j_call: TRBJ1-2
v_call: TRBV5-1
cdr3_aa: ASSSRQGALAGGYT

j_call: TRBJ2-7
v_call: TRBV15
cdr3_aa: ATSRERAYEQY

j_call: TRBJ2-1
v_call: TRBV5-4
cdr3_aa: ASSRQGEQF

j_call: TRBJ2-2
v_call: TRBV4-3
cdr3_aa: ASSQEVPGELF

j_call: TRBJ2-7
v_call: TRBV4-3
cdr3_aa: DSSQGDSFSYEQY

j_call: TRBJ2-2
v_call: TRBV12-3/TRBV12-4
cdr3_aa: ASSFSVSTGELF

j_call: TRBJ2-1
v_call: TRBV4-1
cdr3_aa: ASSRVRQGENEQF

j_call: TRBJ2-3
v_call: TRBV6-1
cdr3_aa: ASSELSGGDPDPLKFTDTQY

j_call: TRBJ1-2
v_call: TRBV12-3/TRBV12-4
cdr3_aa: ASSWTGDNGGYT

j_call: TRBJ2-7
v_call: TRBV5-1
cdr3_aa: ASSARTGQYTYEQY

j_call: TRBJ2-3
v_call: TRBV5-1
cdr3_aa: ATSEGADTQY

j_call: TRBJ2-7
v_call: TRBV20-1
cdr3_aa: SATASGGYEQY

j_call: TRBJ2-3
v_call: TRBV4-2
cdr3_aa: ASSQAVGLAGGRTDTQY

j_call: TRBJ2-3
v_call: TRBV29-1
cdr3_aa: SALRTAADTQY

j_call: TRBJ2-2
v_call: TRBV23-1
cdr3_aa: ASSQKGGELF

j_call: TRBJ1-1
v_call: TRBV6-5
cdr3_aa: ASSYSDSFGPTEAF

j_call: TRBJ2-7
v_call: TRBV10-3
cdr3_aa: AISEPGAGATYEQY

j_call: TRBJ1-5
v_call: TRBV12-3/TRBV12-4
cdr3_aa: ASSLSSGVTQH

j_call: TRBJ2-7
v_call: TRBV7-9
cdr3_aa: ASSFRTASYEQY

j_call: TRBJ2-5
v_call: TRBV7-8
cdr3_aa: ASSFASGGTQETQY

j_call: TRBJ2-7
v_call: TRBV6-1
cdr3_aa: ASRATGGRYEQY

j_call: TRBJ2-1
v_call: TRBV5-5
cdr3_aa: ASTSVGGFGEQF

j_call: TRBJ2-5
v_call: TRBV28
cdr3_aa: ASRETGLGTQY

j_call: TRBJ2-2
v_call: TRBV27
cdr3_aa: ASSQQGFSGELF

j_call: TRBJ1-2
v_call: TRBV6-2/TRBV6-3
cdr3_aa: ASRLDGDYGYT

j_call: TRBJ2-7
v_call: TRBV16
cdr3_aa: ASSQNRDIGEQY

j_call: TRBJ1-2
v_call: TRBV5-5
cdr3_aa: ASSLEGPTGYT

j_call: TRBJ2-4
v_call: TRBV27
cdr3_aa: ASSKVAGLNIQY

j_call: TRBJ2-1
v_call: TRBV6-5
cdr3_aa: ASSYRDSRQF

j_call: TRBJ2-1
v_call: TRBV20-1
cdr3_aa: SARTRGTNEQF